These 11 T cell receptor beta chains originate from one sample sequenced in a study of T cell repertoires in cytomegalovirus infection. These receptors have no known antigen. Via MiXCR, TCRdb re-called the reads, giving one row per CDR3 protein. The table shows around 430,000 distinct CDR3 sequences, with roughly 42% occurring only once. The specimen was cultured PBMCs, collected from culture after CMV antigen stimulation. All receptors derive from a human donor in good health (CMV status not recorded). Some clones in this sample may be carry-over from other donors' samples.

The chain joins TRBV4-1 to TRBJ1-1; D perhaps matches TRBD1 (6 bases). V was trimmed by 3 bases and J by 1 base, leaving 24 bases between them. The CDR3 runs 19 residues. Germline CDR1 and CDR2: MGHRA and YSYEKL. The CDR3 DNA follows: TGCGCCAGCAGCCAGTACACAGGAGACGGGAGGGGGAGGAACACTGAAGCTTTCTTT. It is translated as CASSQYTGDGRGRNTEAFF.

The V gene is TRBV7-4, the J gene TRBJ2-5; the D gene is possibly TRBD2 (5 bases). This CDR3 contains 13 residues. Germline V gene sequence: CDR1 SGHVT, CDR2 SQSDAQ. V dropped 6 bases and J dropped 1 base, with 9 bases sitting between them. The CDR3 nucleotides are TGTGCCAGCAGACGACTACCCCAAGAGACCCAGTACTTC. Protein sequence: CASRRLPQETQYF.

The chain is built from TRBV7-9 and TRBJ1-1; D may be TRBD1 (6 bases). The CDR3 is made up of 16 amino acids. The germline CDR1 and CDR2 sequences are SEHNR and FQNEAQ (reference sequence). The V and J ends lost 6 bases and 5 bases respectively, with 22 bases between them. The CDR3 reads CASSLKGGGAGTEAFF. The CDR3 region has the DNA TGTGCCAGCAGTCTTAAGGGTGGGGGCGCAGGAACTGAAGCTTTCTTT.

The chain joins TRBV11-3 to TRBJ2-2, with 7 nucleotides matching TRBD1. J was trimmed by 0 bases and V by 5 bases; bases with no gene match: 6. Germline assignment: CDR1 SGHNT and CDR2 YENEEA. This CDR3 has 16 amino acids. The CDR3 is CASSATGQTNTGELFF. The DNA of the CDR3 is TGTGCCAGCAGCGCCACGGGACAGACGAACACCGGGGAGCTGTTTTTT.

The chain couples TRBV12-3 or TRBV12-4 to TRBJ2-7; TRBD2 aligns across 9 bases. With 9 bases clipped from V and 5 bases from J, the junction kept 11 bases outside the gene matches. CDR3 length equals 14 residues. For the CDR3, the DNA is TGTGCCAGTTCGCGGGAGGGGGCAGCCCACGAGCAGTACTTC. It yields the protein CASSREGAAHEQYF.

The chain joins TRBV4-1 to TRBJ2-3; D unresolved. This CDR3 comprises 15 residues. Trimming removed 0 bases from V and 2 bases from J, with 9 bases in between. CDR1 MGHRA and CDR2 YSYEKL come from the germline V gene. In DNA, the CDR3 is TGCGCCAGCAGCCAAGACAGGAGAATCACAGATACGCAGTATTTT. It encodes CASSQDRRITDTQYF.

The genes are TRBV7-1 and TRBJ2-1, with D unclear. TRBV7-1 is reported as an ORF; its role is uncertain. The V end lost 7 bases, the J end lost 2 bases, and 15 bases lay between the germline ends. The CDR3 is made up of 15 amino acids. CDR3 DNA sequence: TGTGCCAGCACCCAGATCCTCTTTGCCTACAATGAGCAGTTCTTC. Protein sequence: CASTQILFAYNEQFF.

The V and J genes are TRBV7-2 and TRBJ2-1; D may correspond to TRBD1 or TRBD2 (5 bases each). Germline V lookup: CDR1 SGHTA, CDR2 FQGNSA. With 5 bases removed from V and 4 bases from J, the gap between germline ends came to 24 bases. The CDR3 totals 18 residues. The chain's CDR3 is CASSPNRGTDRYYNEQFF. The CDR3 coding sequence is TGTGCCAGCAGCCCAAATAGAGGGACGGATAGATATTACAATGAGCAGTTCTTC.

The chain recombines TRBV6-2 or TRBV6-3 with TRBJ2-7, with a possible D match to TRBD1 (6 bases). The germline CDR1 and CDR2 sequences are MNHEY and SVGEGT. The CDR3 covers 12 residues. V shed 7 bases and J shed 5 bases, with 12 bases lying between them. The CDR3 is CASNRGGHEQYF. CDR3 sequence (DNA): TGTGCCAGCAACAGAGGGGGTCACGAGCAGTACTTC.

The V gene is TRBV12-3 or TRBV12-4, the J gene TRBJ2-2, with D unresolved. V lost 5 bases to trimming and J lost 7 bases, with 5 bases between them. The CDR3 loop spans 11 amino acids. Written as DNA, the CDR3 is TGTGCCAGCAGTGGGTTCGGGGAGCTGTTTTTT. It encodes CASSGFGELFF.

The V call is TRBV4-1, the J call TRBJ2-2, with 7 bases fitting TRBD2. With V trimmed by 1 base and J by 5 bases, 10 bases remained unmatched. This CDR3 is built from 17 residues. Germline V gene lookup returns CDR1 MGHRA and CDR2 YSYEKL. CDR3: CASSQGIAGRGTGELFF. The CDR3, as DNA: TGCGCCAGCAGCCAAGGAATAGCGGGCCGGGGTACCGGGGAGCTGTTTTTT.